What follows describes a single TCR beta chain. Its target is unknown. This sample is part of a study of shared clonotypes between healthy human individuals. Assay execution proceeded at the deep level. Profiled with immunoSEQ multiplex PCR; TCRdb holds only in-frame clones, not every one. The repertoire has fewer than 2.5 million clones, 80% to 95% of them found once; the top ten carry 0.35% to 0.45%. Study-level results: The naive CD4 repertoires of a few donors were compared, and around 5% of clonotypes were shared.

Germline V lookup: CDR1 MNHNS, CDR2 SASEGT. With 0 bases removed from V and 0 bases from J, the gap between germline ends came to 8 bases. The CDR3 is 15 residues long. The sequence came from a man aged 18-30 years in good health. Some clones in this sample may be carry-over from other donors' samples. The V gene is TRBV6-1, the J gene TRBJ1-2; weak D call: TRBD1 (5 bases). The sequenced sample consisted of naive CD4+ T cells from PBMCs. Described subset: CD45RA+ positively selected. The CDR3 region has the DNA TGTGCCAGCAGTGAAGCGGGGCAGTCTAACTATGGCTACACCTTC. This translates into CASSEAGQSNYGYTF.